These 24 T cell receptor beta chains were all obtained from the same sample, sequenced in a study of blood T cell repertoires in COVID-19. TCRdb keeps only in-frame clones here, not all; method: immunoSEQ multiplex PCR. The sample comprises 300,000 or so clones, roughly 86% of which are singletons, and under 2% rests with the top ten. The material sequenced was peripheral blood. Receptor source: a woman between 50 and 59 years old with acute or convalescent COVID-19.

This clone showed up just once. The J gene is TRBJ2-6, the V gene TRBV6-5; D possibly corresponds to TRBD1 (5 bases). The V end was cut by 6 bases, the J end by 1 base, with 10 bases between. This CDR3 spans 15 amino acids. Germline values: CDR1 MNHEY, CDR2 SVGAGI. CDR3 nucleotide sequence: TGTGCCAGCAGCGCAGGGTCGTCTGGGGCCAACGTCCTGACTTTC. It codes for CASSAGSSGANVLTF.

The chain employs TRBV5-4 and TRBJ2-3, with TRBD2 matching 7 bases. CDR3 length equals 13 residues. V was clipped by 7 bases and J by 0 bases; unmatched bases: 2. Germline values: CDR1 SGHNT, CDR2 YYREEE (reference sequence). Here the CDR3 DNA reads TGTGCCAGCCTTAGCGGGAGCACAGATACGCAGTATTTT. The encoded protein is CASLSGSTDTQYF. Combining the CDR3 with reference TRBV5-4 and TRBJ2-3 gives the whole variable domain ETGVTQSPTHLIKTRGQQVTLRCSSQSGHNTVSWYQQALGQGPQFIFQYYREEENGRGNFPPRFSGLQFPNYSSELNVNALELDDSALYLCASLSGSTDTQYFGPGTRLTVL.

The chain couples TRBV24-1 to TRBJ1-5; 7 nucleotides line up with TRBD1. Germline V gene lookup returns CDR1 KGHDR and CDR2 SFDVKD. This CDR3 comprises 15 residues. After removal of 4 bases from V and 7 bases from J, the junction contained 9 bases not matched to a gene. The CDR3 bases are TGTGCCACCAGTGAAGCGACAGGGCCCAACCAGCCCCAGCATTTT. It translates to CATSEATGPNQPQHF.

J is TRBJ2-3 and V is TRBV29-1, with D possibly being TRBD2 (6 bases). The V gene lost 4 bases and the J gene lost 4 bases, with 9 bases spanning the gap. The length of the CDR3 is 12 residues. Germline CDR1 SQVTM, CDR2 ANQGSEA. The CDR3 nucleotides read TGCAGCGTTGTCGGGAGCTCAGATACGCAGTATTTT. It is translated as CSVVGSSDTQYF.

The V gene is TRBV24-1, the J gene TRBJ1-1; D might be TRBD1 (5 bases). V was cut by 3 bases and J by 4 bases, with 8 bases left in between. The germline gives CDR1 KGHDR, CDR2 SFDVKD. The CDR3 spans 13 residues. The CDR3 loop is CATSDGGGTEAFF. As DNA, the CDR3 is TGTGCCACCAGTGATGGGGGAGGCACTGAAGCTTTCTTT.

The V and J genes are TRBV2 and TRBJ1-5, with TRBD1 matching 7 bases. The length of the CDR3 is 14 residues. With 2 bases clipped from V and 7 bases from J, the junction kept 5 bases outside the gene matches. The germline V gene has CDR1 SNHLY and CDR2 FYNNEI. The CDR3 reads CASSEIQGGQPQHF. For the CDR3, the DNA is TGTGCCAGCAGTGAAATTCAGGGGGGCCAGCCCCAGCATTTT.

The chain carries TRBV10-3 and TRBJ1-5; no firm D call. CDR3 length: 13 residues. Germline V CDR1 and CDR2: ENHRY, SYGVKD. Trimming cost V 10 bases and J 5 bases, with 15 bases left between them. The CDR3 DNA is TGTGCCAACGCCGCCGCGGAGGATCAGCCCCAGCATTTT. Translation: CANAAAEDQPQHF.

The chain is built from TRBV7-6 and TRBJ2-1; no clear D gene. The CDR3 has 15 amino acids. Between the trimmed V and J ends, which lost 1 base and 6 bases, there was a span of 13 bases. The germline V gene encodes CDR1 SGHVS and CDR2 FNYEAQ. CDR3 region: CASSLVVQPINEQFF. The CDR3 bases are TGTGCCAGCAGCTTAGTAGTACAGCCGATCAATGAGCAGTTCTTC. The full variable domain, in which reference TRBV7-6 and TRBJ2-1 provide the parts outside the CDR3, is GAGVSQSPRYKVTKRGQDVALRCDPISGHVSLYWYRQALGQGPEFLTYFNYEAQQDKSGLPNDRFSAERPEGSISTLTIQRTEQRDSAMYRCASSLVVQPINEQFFGPGTRLTVL.

The chain carries TRBV5-5 and TRBJ2-5; 7 bases are a match to TRBD1. The CDR3 covers 14 residues. With 6 bases clipped from V and 5 bases from J, the junction kept 10 bases outside the gene matches. Per germline, CDR1 SGHKS and CDR2 YYEKEE (reference sequence). CDR3 DNA: TGTGCCAGCATTAAGACAGGGATCGGGGAGACCCAGTACTTC. It yields the protein CASIKTGIGETQYF.

There are many counts of this clone. The chain recombines TRBV7-3 with TRBJ2-1, with D unclear. Germline V CDR1 and CDR2: SGHTA, FQGTGA. The CDR3 consists of 14 residues. Trimming took 6 bases from V and 3 from J, leaving 12 bases between them. The CDR3 here is CASSPTPFYNEQFF. In DNA form, the CDR3 reads TGTGCCAGCAGTCCTACCCCGTTCTACAATGAGCAGTTCTTC.

This clone turned up a few times. This chain joins TRBV27 and TRBJ2-1, with D possibly being TRBD1 (5 bases). There are 16 residues in the CDR3. V lost 0 bases and J 4 bases, leaving 13 bases between the germline ends. Germline CDR1 reads MNHEY; CDR2 reads SMNVEV (reference sequence). The CDR3 region has the DNA TGTGCCAGCAGTTTATCGGCGCAGGGCCTGTACAATGAGCAGTTCTTC. Translation: CASSLSAQGLYNEQFF.

This rearrangement joins TRBV2 to TRBJ2-1, with D tentatively TRBD1 (5 bases). This CDR3 region has 15 residues. The germline V gene has CDR1 SNHLY and CDR2 FYNNEI. V gave up 6 bases and J gave up 2 bases, with 14 bases separating them. Here the CDR3 reads CASSPDRGAYNEQFF. CDR3 DNA sequence: TGTGCCAGCAGCCCCGATAGGGGCGCCTACAATGAGCAGTTCTTC.

The chain recombines TRBV19 with TRBJ2-1; D call uncertain. V was cut by 6 bases and J by 5 bases, with 11 bases left in between. Germline V gene lookup returns CDR1 LNHDA and CDR2 SQIVND (reference sequence). The CDR3 extends over 13 amino acids. The CDR3 loop is CASSEVPHNEQFF. Here the CDR3 DNA reads TGTGCCAGTAGCGAGGTCCCACACAATGAGCAGTTCTTC.

This chain connects TRBV7-8 to TRBJ2-7; 10 bases map to TRBD1. Germline assignment: CDR1 SGHVS and CDR2 FQNEAQ. Trimming cost V 1 base and J 0 bases; bases outside gene matches: 3. The CDR3 is 16 amino acids. For the CDR3, the DNA is TGTGCCAGCAGCTTAGGGCGGACAGGGGGCTCCTACGAGCAGTACTTC. It translates to CASSLGRTGGSYEQYF.

The genes are TRBV29-1 and TRBJ1-2; TRBD1 aligns across 8 bases. This CDR3 is 14 amino acids long. J was trimmed by 0 bases and V by 0 bases; bases with no gene match: 0. Germline-derived CDR1 and CDR2 are SQVTM and ANQGSEA. CDR3 amino acids: CSVEEQGANYGYTF. In DNA, the CDR3 is TGCAGCGTTGAAGAACAGGGGGCTAACTATGGCTACACCTTC.

This sequence joins TRBV7-6 and TRBJ2-1, with TRBD2 matching 8 bases. Germline CDR1 is SGHVS and CDR2 is FNYEAQ. This CDR3 spans 16 amino acids. J was trimmed by 11 bases and V by 3 bases; bases with no gene match: 15. The CDR3 bases are TGTGCCAGCAGCTTGGAAACGGGAGGGCCGTTTGCGAAGCAGTTCTTC. This translates into CASSLETGGPFAKQFF.

This clone has more than one count but fewer than ten. V gene TRBV4-1 combines with J gene TRBJ1-1; D unresolved. Trimming took 5 bases from V and 2 from J, leaving 12 bases between them. Germline-derived CDR1 and CDR2 are MGHRA and YSYEKL. The CDR3 extends over 14 amino acids. Here the CDR3 reads CASSYEVINTEAFF. CDR3 DNA: TGCGCCAGCAGCTACGAGGTCATCAACACTGAAGCTTTCTTT.

The rearrangement links TRBV7-9 to TRBJ2-3; 7 bases are a match to TRBD2. The CDR3 is 16 residues long. V was clipped by 1 base and J by 6 bases; unmatched bases: 10. Germline assignment: CDR1 SEHNR and CDR2 FQNEAQ (reference sequence). Here the CDR3 reads CASSLESQREIDTQYF. The DNA for the CDR3 is TGTGCCAGCAGCTTAGAGTCTCAGCGGGAAATTGATACGCAGTATTTT. Supplemented by reference TRBV7-9 and TRBJ2-3, the full variable domain reads DTGVSQNPRHKITKRGQNVTFRCDPISEHNRLYWYRQTLGQGPEFLTYFQNEAQLEKSRLLSDRFSAERPKGSFSTLEIQRTEQGDSAMYLCASSLESQREIDTQYFGPGTRLTVL.

The chain carries TRBV6-5 and TRBJ2-3; the match to TRBD2 covers 8 bases. Germline lookup yields CDR1 MNHEY and CDR2 SVGAGI. With V trimmed by 0 bases and J by 6 bases, 5 bases remained unmatched. The CDR3 contains 15 residues. For the CDR3, the DNA is TGTGCCAGCAGTTACTCTTGGACTAGCCGGGATACGCAGTATTTT. Encoded protein: CASSYSWTSRDTQYF.

The chain carries TRBV18 and TRBJ2-1; D unresolved. This CDR3 contains 14 residues. V lost 0 bases, J lost 4 bases, and 7 bases lay in between. Germline-derived CDR1 and CDR2 are KGHSH and LQKENI. In nucleotides, the CDR3 is TGTGCCAGCTCACCACCTGTACAGTACAATGAGCAGTTCTTC. It specifies CASSPPVQYNEQFF.

V and J are TRBV28 and TRBJ2-7, with D perhaps TRBD1 (6 bases). This CDR3 is 12 amino acids long. V lost 1 base and J 7 bases, leaving 8 bases between the germline ends. Germline values: CDR1 MDHEN, CDR2 SYDVKM. CDR3 DNA sequence: TGTGCCAGCAGTTTATCAGGGGAGGAGCAGTACTTC. Its translation: CASSLSGEEQYF.

This clone was picked up a small number of times. The chain employs TRBV20-1 and TRBJ1-6; 7 nucleotides match TRBD1. The CDR3 length is 15 residues. CDR1 DFQATT and CDR2 SNEGSKA come from the germline V gene (reference sequence). Trimming took 3 bases from V and 7 from J; bases not matched to a gene: 9. Here the CDR3 reads CSASTPGTENSPLHF. The CDR3 DNA reads TGCAGTGCTAGTACACCCGGGACAGAAAATTCACCCCTCCACTTT.

The V gene is TRBV2, the J gene TRBJ2-7; possibly TRBD1 for D (6 bases). The CDR3 length is 14 residues. Trimming left V 7 bases short and J 0 bases short, with 13 bases between. Germline assignment: CDR1 SNHLY and CDR2 FYNNEI. The CDR3 region is CASIPGTLSYEQYF. In nucleotides, the CDR3 is TGTGCCAGCATCCCGGGGACACTCTCCTACGAGCAGTACTTC. The entire variable domain, with the rest obtained from reference TRBV2 and TRBJ2-7, is as follows: EPEVTQTPSHQVTQMGQEVILRCVPISNHLYFYWYRQILGQKVEFLVSFYNNEISEKSEIFDDQFSVERPDGSNFTLKIRSTKLEDSAMYFCASIPGTLSYEQYFGPGTRLTVT.

The rearrangement joins TRBV25-1 to TRBJ1-2, with D tentatively TRBD1 (5 bases). The germline V and J ends were trimmed by 1 base and 2 bases, with 11 bases remaining between them. The CDR3 is 15 residues long. Looked up from germline, CDR1 is MGHDK and CDR2 is SYGVNS. CDR3 nucleotide sequence: TGTGCCAGCAGTGAATGGGGGGATCAGAACTATGGCTACACCTTC. Protein product: CASSEWGDQNYGYTF.